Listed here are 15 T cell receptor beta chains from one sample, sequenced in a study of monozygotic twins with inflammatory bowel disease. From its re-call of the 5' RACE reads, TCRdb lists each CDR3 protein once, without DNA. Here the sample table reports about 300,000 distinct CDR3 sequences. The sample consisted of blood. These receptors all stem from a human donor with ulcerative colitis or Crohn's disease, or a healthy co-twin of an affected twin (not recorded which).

The CDR3 is CASRYLSSYNEQFF. The genes are TRBV27 and TRBJ2-1. The CDR3 loop spans 14 amino acids. Germline V gives CDR1 MNHEY, CDR2 SMNVEV (reference sequence).

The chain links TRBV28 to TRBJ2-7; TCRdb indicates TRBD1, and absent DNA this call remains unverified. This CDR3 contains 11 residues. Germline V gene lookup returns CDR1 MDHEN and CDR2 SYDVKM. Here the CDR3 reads CASSPDSNQYF.

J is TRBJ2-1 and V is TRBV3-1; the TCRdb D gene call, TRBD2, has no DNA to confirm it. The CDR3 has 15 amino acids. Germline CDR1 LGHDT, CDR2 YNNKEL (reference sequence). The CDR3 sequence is CASSPLAGVYNEQFF.

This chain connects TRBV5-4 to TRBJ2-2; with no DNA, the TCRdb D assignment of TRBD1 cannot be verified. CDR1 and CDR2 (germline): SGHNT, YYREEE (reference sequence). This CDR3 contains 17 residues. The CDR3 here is CASSGRTGVTNTGELFF.

CDR3 amino acids: CTSRGDPSSYNEQFF. The chain has TRBV2 and TRBJ2-1; TCRdb lists TRBD1, though no DNA is available to test this call. The CDR3 consists of 15 residues. CDR1 and CDR2 (germline): SNHLY, FYNNEI.

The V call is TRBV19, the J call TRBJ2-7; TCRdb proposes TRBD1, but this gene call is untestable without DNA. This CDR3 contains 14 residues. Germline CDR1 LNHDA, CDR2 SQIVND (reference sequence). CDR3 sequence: CASSRTGSGYEQYF.

The CDR3 region is CASSERGRVGDTQYF. V and J are TRBV10-1 and TRBJ2-3; the D call of TRBD2 rests on TCRdb alone, since no DNA is present to check it. Per germline, CDR1 WNHNN and CDR2 SYGVQD (reference sequence). This CDR3 has 15 amino acids.

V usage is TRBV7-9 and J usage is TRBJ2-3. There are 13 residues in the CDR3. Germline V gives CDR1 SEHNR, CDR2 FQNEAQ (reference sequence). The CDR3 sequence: CASSLTATDTQYF.

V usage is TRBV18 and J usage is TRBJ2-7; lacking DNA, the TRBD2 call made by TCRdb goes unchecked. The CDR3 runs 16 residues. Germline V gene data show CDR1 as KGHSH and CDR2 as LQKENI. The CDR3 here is CASSPYKTALGAEQYF.

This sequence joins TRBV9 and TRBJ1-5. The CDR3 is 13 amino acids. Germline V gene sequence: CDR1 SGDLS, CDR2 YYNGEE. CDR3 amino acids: CASSANSNQPQHF.

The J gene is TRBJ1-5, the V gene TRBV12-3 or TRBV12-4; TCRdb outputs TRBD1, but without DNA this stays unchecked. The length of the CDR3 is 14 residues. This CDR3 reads CASSSYVQGQPQHF.

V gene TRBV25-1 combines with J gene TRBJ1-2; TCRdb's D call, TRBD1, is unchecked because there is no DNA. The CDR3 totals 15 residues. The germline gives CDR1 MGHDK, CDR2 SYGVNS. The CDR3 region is CASSGGAGTNYGYTF.

CDR3 loop: CSTGQGVSAFF. The chain has TRBV29-1 and TRBJ1-1; TCRdb reports TRBD1, a call that lacks DNA to check it against. This CDR3 has 11 amino acids. The germline CDR1 and CDR2 sequences are SQVTM and ANQGSEA.

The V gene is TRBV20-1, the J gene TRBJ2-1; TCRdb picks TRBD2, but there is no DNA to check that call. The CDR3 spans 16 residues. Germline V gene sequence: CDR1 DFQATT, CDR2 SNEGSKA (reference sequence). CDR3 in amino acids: CSAREPRGGRSDEQFF.

CDR3 region: CASSLMQGETQYF. The chain links TRBV12-3 or TRBV12-4 to TRBJ2-5; no DNA is available, so the TRBD1 call from TCRdb remains unchecked. The CDR3 is 13 residues long.